Listed here are 2 T cell receptor beta chains from one sample, sequenced in a study of follicular helper T cells after annual influenza vaccination. Clones were sequenced by immunoSEQ multiplex PCR, and TCRdb holds only the in-frame ones, with some missing. Among some 11,000 clones listed, about 82% were seen once. The source was CXCR5- memory CD4+ T cells sorted from blood, collected 6 weeks after influenza vaccination. The receptor set was obtained from an adult who received the influenza vaccine.

The chain carries TRBV29-1 and TRBJ2-7; possibly TRBD1 or TRBD2 for D (5 bases each). This CDR3 is 13 amino acids long. The V and J ends lost 0 bases and 9 bases respectively, with 15 bases between them. Germline-derived CDR1 and CDR2 are SQVTM and ANQGSEA. CDR3 DNA: TGCAGCGTTGAAGATCAGGGTGAGAGGGGGCAGTACTTC. Amino acid sequence: CSVEDQGERGQYF.

The rearrangement links TRBV19 to TRBJ1-1; the match to TRBD1 covers 8 bases. The germline V gene encodes CDR1 LNHDA and CDR2 SQIVND (reference sequence). This CDR3 has 16 amino acids. V shed 5 bases, J shed 0 bases, and the junction held 8 bases outside the gene matches. The CDR3 DNA reads TGTGCCAGTAGTGCCTCGACAGGGGAGATGAACACTGAAGCTTTCTTT. The encoded protein is CASSASTGEMNTEAFF.